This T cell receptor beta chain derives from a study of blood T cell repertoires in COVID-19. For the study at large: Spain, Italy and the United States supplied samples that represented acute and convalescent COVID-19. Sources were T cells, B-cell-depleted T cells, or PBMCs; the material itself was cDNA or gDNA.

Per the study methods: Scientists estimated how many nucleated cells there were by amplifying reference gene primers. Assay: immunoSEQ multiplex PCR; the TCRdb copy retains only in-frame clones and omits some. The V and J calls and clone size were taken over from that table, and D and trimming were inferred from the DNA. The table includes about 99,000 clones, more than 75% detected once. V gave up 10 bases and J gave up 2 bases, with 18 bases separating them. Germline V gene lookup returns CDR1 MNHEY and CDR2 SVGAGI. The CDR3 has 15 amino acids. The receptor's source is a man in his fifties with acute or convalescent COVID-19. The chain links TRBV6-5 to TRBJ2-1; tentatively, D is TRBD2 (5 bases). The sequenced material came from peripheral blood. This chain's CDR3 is CANPQLGSPYNEQFF. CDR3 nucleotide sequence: TGTGCCAACCCCCAACTGGGGAGTCCCTACAATGAGCAGTTCTTC.